These 25 T cell receptor beta chains were all obtained from the same sample, sequenced in a study of cytomegalovirus exposure and HLA in healthy donors. PCR employed 60 Vbeta and 13 Jbeta primers. The assay was immunoSEQ multiplex PCR, and TCRdb's table has in-frame clones only and misses some. There are around 150,000 clones in the sample; 80% to 90% occur only once, and roughly 7.5% lies in the top ten. The specimen sequenced was PBMCs. The receptors shown here come from a woman aged 30 to 39 in good health and CMV-seropositive.

J is TRBJ2-7 and V is TRBV7-3, with 7 bases fitting TRBD2. Germline V gene sequence: CDR1 SGHTA, CDR2 FQGTGA. The trim removed 2 bases at V and 0 bases at J, leaving 4 bases unmatched. The CDR3 sequence is 15 residues long. The CDR3 DNA is TGTGCCAGCAGCTTATTGGGGGGGTCCTCCTACGAGCAGTACTTC. Amino acids: CASSLLGGSSYEQYF.

The chain recombines TRBV5-1 with TRBJ1-1; 11 nucleotides line up with TRBD1. The CDR3 loop spans 14 amino acids. CDR1 and CDR2 (germline): SGHRS, YFSETQ. With 2 bases clipped from V and 4 bases from J, the junction kept 1 base outside the gene matches. CDR3 bases: TGCGCCAGCAGCTTAGGGACAGGGGGCACTGAAGCTTTCTTT. This gives the protein CASSLGTGGTEAFF.

The chain links TRBV11-1 to TRBJ1-2, with D possibly matching TRBD1 (5 bases). V was pared by 0 bases and J by 4 bases, with 12 bases between. The CDR3 is 15 residues long. Germline V gene lookup returns CDR1 SGHAT and CDR2 FQDESV (reference sequence). The CDR3 DNA follows: TGTGCCAGCAGCTTAGCACCGGGACTAAGCTATGGCTACACCTTC. It specifies CASSLAPGLSYGYTF. The variable domain in full, with the rest retrieved from reference TRBV11-1 and TRBJ1-2, is EAEVAQSPRYKITEKSQAVAFWCDPISGHATLYWYRQILGQGPELLVQFQDESVVDDSQLPKDRFSAERLKGVDSTLKIQPAELGDSAMYLCASSLAPGLSYGYTFGSGTRLTVV.

As for this clone: An end of the junction does not agree with germline; a read error may underlie this. The sample has other DNA sequences that encode this CDR3 too. The chain employs TRBV6-5 and TRBJ2-7, with D possibly matching TRBD2 (5 bases). This CDR3 comprises 13 residues. Per the germline V gene, CDR1 is MNHEY and CDR2 is SVGAGI. CDR3 region: CAQPGFSSYEQYF. Written as DNA, the CDR3 is TGTGCTCAGCCGGGGTTTAGCTCCTACGAGCAGTATTTC.

A single count supports this clone. V and J are TRBV6-4 and TRBJ1-2, with TRBD1 matching over 8 bases. CDR1 is MRHNA, CDR2 SNTAGT, per germline. V dropped 8 bases and J dropped 4; count of bases not matched to a gene: 12. This CDR3 is built from 15 residues. The CDR3 sequence: CASFSRTGSAYGYTF. In nucleotides, the CDR3 is TGTGCCAGCTTTAGCCGGACAGGGTCGGCCTATGGCTACACCTTC.

The CDR3 DNA sequence: TGTGCCAGCAGCGTAGACGGACAGGCCTTACCGCCCTACTTC. This encodes CASSVDGQALPPYF. This chain uses TRBV9 with TRBJ2-7, with 7 bases lining up with TRBD1. J gave up 13 bases and V 0 bases, and 13 bases lay outside the gene matches. The germline V gene has CDR1 SGDLS and CDR2 YYNGEE. CDR3 size: 14 residues.

The chain recombines TRBV4-1 with TRBJ2-1; D possibly corresponds to TRBD2 (6 bases). Germline V CDR1 and CDR2: MGHRA, YSYEKL. This CDR3 has 16 amino acids. The V end lost 1 base, the J end lost 3 bases, and 13 bases lay between the germline ends. DNA for the CDR3: TGCGCCAGCAGCCAAGGGGTACGGACTAACTACAATGAGCAGTTCTTC. It is translated as CASSQGVRTNYNEQFF.

Many counts were recorded for this clone. J is TRBJ2-2 and V is TRBV6-4; 9 nucleotides line up with TRBD2. This CDR3 spans 15 amino acids. The V gene's germline CDR1 is MRHNA and CDR2 SNTAGT. The V and J ends lost 2 bases and 6 bases, in that order; junction bases with no gene match: 4. CDR3 sequence: CASSDGGGAAGELFF. In DNA form, the CDR3 reads TGTGCCAGCAGTGACGGCGGGGGGGCCGCCGGGGAGCTGTTTTTT.

The chain joins TRBV4-3 to TRBJ2-1; 9 positions match TRBD1. Germline CDR1 and CDR2: LGHNA and YSLEER. The CDR3 covers 16 residues. With 4 bases clipped from V and 2 bases from J, the junction kept 6 bases outside the gene matches. The CDR3, as DNA: TGCGCCAGCAGCCGACTACAGGGGGCGGCCTACAATGAGCAGTTCTTC. Its translation is CASSRLQGAAYNEQFF.

The CDR3 protein is CASTEWGQDSLDTQYF. CDR3 DNA sequence: TGTGCCAGCACCGAGTGGGGACAGGATAGTTTAGATACGCAGTATTTT. J is TRBJ2-3 and V is TRBV7-9; 8 bases are shared with TRBD1. This CDR3 is built from 16 residues. Unmatched junction bases numbered 14, after V lost 7 bases and J lost 5 bases. Germline V gene sequence: CDR1 SEHNR, CDR2 FQNEAQ (reference sequence).

The rearrangement links TRBV18 to TRBJ2-1, with D maybe TRBD2 (5 bases). The V end lost 2 bases, the J end lost 7 bases, and 12 bases lay between the germline ends. CDR1 KGHSH and CDR2 LQKENI come from the germline V gene. The length of the CDR3 is 14 residues. The CDR3 sequence is CASSPLTPGNEQFF. As DNA, the CDR3 is TGTGCCAGCTCACCATTGACCCCGGGGAATGAGCAGTTCTTC.

The rearrangement links TRBV5-4 to TRBJ2-1; no clear D gene. Trimming removed 2 bases from V and 6 bases from J, with 3 bases in between. The CDR3 has 11 amino acids. The V gene's germline CDR1 is SGHNT and CDR2 YYREEE (reference sequence). The CDR3 loop reads CASSFRNEQFF. CDR3 coding DNA: TGTGCCAGCAGCTTCCGCAATGAGCAGTTCTTC.

The sample holds one count of this clone. The chain employs TRBV4-1 and TRBJ1-1, with 9 bases that match TRBD1. The CDR3 has 16 residues. The germline V gene encodes CDR1 MGHRA and CDR2 YSYEKL. Trimming at V came to 1 base and at J to 10 bases, leaving 13 bases not matched to a gene. The CDR3 is CASSQATSYDRGRAFF. The CDR3, as DNA: TGCGCCAGCAGCCAAGCAACCTCCTATGACAGGGGGAGAGCTTTCTTT.

This sequence joins TRBV6-1 and TRBJ2-1, with 8 bases that match TRBD2. Germline trimming cut 8 bases from V and 8 bases from J; bases unmatched to any gene: 14. This CDR3 comprises 15 residues. Germline V lookup: CDR1 MNHNS, CDR2 SASEGT. Written as DNA, the CDR3 is TGTGCCAGCTCTGAAGTCCGGGGGGGCGGGGATGAGCAGTTCTTC. This encodes CASSEVRGGGDEQFF.

The rearrangement links TRBV4-1 to TRBJ1-2; 9 nucleotides match TRBD1. Losses at the gene ends were 7 bases for V and 6 bases for J; bases not matched to a gene: 15. Germline values: CDR1 MGHRA, CDR2 YSYEKL. The CDR3 is made up of 16 amino acids. Here the CDR3 reads CASNLKSRDRVHGYTF. As DNA, the CDR3 is TGCGCCAGCAACCTGAAATCCCGGGACAGGGTTCATGGCTACACCTTC.

The chain couples TRBV6-5 to TRBJ1-4; D might be TRBD1 (5 bases). The germline CDR1 and CDR2 sequences are MNHEY and SVGAGI. Trimming pared 2 bases from V and 8 bases from J, leaving 15 bases between. CDR3 length: 15 amino acids. CDR3 amino acids: CASSYGGAGKEKLFF. Written as DNA, the CDR3 is TGTGCCAGCAGTTACGGAGGGGCAGGAAAGGAAAAACTGTTTTTT.

The table lists this clone with a few counts. The chain links TRBV7-9 to TRBJ2-7; 8 bases agree with TRBD1. V lost 6 bases, J lost 2 bases, and 6 bases stayed unmatched. This CDR3 is 14 amino acids long. The germline gives CDR1 SEHNR, CDR2 FQNEAQ (reference sequence). In DNA form, the CDR3 reads TGTGCCAGCAGTCGGACAGGGATGACCTACGAGCAGTACTTC. Translating it yields CASSRTGMTYEQYF.

The table lists this clone with a count of one. The rearrangement links TRBV5-1 to TRBJ1-1; TRBD1 matches 9 bases. Germline CDR1 and CDR2: SGHRS and YFSETQ. The CDR3 has 15 amino acids. J was trimmed by 3 bases and V by 3 bases; bases with no gene match: 6. Here the CDR3 DNA reads TGCGCCAGCAGCTACGGGACAGGGAAGCACACTGAAGCTTTCTTT. Protein product: CASSYGTGKHTEAFF.

This clone appeared once. The V gene is TRBV6-6, the J gene TRBJ2-1, with 8 bases fitting TRBD1. CDR1 MNHNY and CDR2 SVGAGI come from the germline V gene (reference sequence). The CDR3 extends over 15 amino acids. Trimming cost V 2 bases and J 7 bases; bases outside gene matches: 7. The CDR3 spells CASSYRTGKRNEQFF. The CDR3 nucleotides are TGTGCCAGCAGTTACAGGACAGGGAAAAGAAATGAGCAGTTCTTC.

The V and J genes are TRBV4-1 and TRBJ1-1; 9 bases are shared with TRBD1. CDR3 length: 15 amino acids. V dropped 9 bases and J dropped 3; count of bases not matched to a gene: 11. The germline V gene encodes CDR1 MGHRA and CDR2 YSYEKL. The CDR3 DNA reads TGCGCCAGTCGAACAACAGGGGGCCAAGACACTGAAGCTTTCTTT. This sequence encodes CASRTTGGQDTEAFF.

CDR3 DNA sequence: TGTGCCAGCAGCCACGCCAAAGGGGCCCGCTCCTACAATGAGCAGTTCTTC. It yields the protein CASSHAKGARSYNEQFF. The rearrangement joins TRBV11-3 to TRBJ2-1; TRBD1 might be the D (5 bases). V lost 5 bases and J lost 0, with 17 bases in between. The CDR3 contains 17 residues. CDR1 SGHNT and CDR2 YENEEA come from the germline V gene.

The chain carries TRBV4-3 and TRBJ2-1; 10 bases are a match to TRBD2. The CDR3 has 20 amino acids. V was clipped by 1 base and J by 8 bases; unmatched bases: 20. The germline V gene encodes CDR1 LGHNA and CDR2 YSLEER. CDR3 DNA sequence: TGCGCCAGCAGCCAAGGTCTAGTTGGTGGGTCCTTAGCGGGGGGAGATGAGCAGTTCTTC. It translates to CASSQGLVGGSLAGGDEQFF.

The V call is TRBV28, the J call TRBJ2-1, with 10 bases fitting TRBD1. V lost 5 bases and J lost 7; bases outside the gene matches: 8. The CDR3 runs 15 residues. Germline V gene sequence: CDR1 MDHEN, CDR2 SYDVKM. The CDR3: CASSIPWTGGNEQFF. The DNA for the CDR3 is TGTGCCAGCAGTATACCGTGGACAGGGGGAAATGAGCAGTTCTTC.

The CDR3 loop is CASNEAGGPPGELFF. The CDR3 DNA sequence: TGTGCCAGCAATGAGGCGGGGGGCCCCCCCGGGGAGCTGTTTTTT. V usage is TRBV5-4 and J usage is TRBJ2-2; TRBD2 agrees at 8 bases. In germline, CDR1 is SGHNT, CDR2 YYREEE (reference sequence). With V trimmed by 6 bases and J by 6 bases, 10 bases remained unmatched. This CDR3 is built from 15 residues.

This rearrangement joins TRBV7-9 to TRBJ1-6; no firm D call. CDR1 and CDR2 (germline): SEHNR, FQNEAQ (reference sequence). CDR3 size: 14 residues. V was shortened by 5 bases and J by 3 bases, with 8 bases between the two germline ends. CDR3 region: CASSPGVYNSPLHF. CDR3 DNA: TGTGCCAGCAGCCCCGGGGTCTATAATTCACCCCTCCACTTT.